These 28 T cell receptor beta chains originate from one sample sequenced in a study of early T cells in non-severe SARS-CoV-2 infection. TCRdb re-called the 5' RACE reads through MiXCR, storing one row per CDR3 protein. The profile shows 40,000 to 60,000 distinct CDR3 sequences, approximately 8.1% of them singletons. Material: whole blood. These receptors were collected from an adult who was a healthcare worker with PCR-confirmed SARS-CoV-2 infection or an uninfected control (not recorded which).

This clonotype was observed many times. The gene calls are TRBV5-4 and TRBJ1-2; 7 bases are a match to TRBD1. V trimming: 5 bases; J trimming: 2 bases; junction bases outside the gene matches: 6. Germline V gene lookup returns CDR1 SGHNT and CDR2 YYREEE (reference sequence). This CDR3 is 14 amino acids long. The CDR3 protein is CASRTTGSNYGYTF. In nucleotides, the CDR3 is TGTGCCAGCAGAACGACAGGGTCGAACTATGGCTACACCTTC.

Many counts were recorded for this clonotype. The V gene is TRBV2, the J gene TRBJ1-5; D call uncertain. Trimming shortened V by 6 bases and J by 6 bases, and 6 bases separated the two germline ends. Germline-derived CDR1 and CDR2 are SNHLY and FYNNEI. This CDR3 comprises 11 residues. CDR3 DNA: TGTGCCAGCAGACTCGGTCAGCCCCAGCATTTT. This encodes CASRLGQPQHF.

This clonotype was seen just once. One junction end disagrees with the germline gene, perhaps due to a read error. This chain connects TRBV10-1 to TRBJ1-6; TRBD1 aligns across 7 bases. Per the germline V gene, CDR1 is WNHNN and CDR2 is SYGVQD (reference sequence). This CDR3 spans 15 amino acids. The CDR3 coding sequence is TGCGCCAGCAGTGAGAACAGGGGTTGGAATTCACCCTTCCACTTT. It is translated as CASSENRGWNSPFHF.

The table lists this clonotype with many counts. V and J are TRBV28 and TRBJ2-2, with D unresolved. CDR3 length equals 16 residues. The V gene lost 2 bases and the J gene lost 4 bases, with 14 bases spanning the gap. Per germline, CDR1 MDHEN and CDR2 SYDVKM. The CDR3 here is CASSLNSRRVTGELFF. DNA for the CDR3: TGTGCCAGCAGTTTAAACTCCAGACGGGTCACCGGGGAGCTGTTTTTT.

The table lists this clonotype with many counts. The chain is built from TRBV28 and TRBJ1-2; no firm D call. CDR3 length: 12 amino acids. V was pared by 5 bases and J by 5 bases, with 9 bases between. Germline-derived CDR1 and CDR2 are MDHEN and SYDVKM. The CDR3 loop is CASSTSHYGYTF. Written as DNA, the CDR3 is TGTGCCAGCAGTACTTCACATTATGGCTACACCTTC.

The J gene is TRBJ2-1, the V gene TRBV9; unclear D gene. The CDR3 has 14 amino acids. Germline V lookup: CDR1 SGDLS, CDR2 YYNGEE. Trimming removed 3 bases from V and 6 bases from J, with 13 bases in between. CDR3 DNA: TGTGCCAGCAGCGCCGCCCGTACTACCAATGAGCAGTTCTTC. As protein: CASSAARTTNEQFF.

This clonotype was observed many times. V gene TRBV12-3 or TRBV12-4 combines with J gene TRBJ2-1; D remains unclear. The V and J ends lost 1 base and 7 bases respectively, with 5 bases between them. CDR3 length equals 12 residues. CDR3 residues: CASSLGGNEQFF. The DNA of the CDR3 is TGTGCCAGCAGTTTAGGGGGTAATGAGCAGTTCTTC.

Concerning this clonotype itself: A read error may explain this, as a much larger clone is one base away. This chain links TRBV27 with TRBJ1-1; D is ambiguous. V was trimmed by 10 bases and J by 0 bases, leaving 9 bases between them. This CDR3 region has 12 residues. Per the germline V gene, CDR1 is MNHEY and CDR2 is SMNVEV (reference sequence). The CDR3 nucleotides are TGTGCCACCGAGCACATGAACACTGAAGCTTTCTTT. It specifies CATEHMNTEAFF.

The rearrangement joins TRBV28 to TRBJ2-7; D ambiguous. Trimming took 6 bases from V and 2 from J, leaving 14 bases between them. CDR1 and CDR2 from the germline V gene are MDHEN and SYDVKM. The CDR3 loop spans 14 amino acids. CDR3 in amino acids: CASSRLTPTYEQYF. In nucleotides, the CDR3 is TGTGCCAGCAGCCGACTCACTCCGACCTACGAGCAGTACTTC.

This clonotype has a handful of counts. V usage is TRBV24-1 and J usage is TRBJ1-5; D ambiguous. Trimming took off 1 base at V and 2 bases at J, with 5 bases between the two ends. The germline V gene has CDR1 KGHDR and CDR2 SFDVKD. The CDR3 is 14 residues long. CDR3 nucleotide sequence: TGTGCCACCAGTGATTTTTCAGGCAATCAGCCCCAGCATTTT. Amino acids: CATSDFSGNQPQHF.

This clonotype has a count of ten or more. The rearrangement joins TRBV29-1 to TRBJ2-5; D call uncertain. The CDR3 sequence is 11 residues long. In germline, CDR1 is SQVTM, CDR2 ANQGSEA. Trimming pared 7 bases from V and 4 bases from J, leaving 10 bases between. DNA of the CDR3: TGCAGCGCCTTATGGGGAGAGACCCAGTACTTC. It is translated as CSALWGETQYF.

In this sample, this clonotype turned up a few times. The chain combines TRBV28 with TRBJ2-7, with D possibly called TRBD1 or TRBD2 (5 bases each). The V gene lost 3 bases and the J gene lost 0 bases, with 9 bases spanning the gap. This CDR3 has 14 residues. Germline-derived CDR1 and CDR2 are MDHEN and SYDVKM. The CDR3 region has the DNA TGTGCCAGCAGTTTCGGGACGGCCTCCTACGAGCAGTACTTC. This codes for CASSFGTASYEQYF.

The CDR3 loop reads CASSIGRSSYNEQFF. The CDR3 nucleotides read TGTGCCAGTAGTATAGGTAGGAGCTCCTACAATGAGCAGTTCTTC. V and J are TRBV19 and TRBJ2-1; no clear D. This CDR3 has 15 amino acids. Germline CDR1 reads LNHDA; CDR2 reads SQIVND (reference sequence). V lost 1 base, J lost 0 bases, and 7 bases lay in between.

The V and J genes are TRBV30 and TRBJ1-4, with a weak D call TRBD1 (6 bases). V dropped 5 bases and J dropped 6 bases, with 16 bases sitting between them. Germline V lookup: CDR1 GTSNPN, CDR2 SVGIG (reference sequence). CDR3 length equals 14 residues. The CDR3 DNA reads TGTGCCTGGGGTAGAGGGGGAAACCATGAAAAACTGTTTTTT. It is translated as CAWGRGGNHEKLFF.

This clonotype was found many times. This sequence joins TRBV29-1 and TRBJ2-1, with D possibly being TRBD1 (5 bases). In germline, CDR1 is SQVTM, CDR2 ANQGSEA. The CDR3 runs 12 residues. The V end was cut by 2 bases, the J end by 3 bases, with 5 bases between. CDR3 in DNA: TGCAGCGTTGAACAGGGCTACAATGAGCAGTTCTTC. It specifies CSVEQGYNEQFF.

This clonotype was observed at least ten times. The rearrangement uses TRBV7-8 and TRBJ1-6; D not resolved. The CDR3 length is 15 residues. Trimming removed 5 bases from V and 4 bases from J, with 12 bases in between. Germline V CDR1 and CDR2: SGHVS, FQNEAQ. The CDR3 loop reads CASSPTPDYNSPLHF. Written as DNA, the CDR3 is TGTGCCAGCAGCCCGACTCCTGATTATAATTCACCCCTCCACTTT.

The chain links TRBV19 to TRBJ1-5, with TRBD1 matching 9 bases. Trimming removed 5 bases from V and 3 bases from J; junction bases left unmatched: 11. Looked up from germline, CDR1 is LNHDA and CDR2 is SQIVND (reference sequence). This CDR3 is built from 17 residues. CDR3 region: CASSQQGALYINQPQHF. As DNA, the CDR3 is TGTGCCAGTAGTCAACAGGGGGCTCTTTATATCAATCAGCCCCAGCATTTT.

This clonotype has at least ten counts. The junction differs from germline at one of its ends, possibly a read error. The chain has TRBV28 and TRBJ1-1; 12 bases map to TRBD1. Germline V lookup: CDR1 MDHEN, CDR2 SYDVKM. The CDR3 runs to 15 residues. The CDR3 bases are TGTGCCAGCAGTTTACCCGGGACAGGGGGCATGAGGGCTTTTTTT. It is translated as CASSLPGTGGMRAFF.

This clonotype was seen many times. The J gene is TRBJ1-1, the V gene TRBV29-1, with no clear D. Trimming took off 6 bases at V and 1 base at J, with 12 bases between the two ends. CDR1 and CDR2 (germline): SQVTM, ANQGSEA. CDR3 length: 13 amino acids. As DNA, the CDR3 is TGCAGCGTAGATCCCGGGGAGAACACTGAAGCTTTCTTT. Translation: CSVDPGENTEAFF.

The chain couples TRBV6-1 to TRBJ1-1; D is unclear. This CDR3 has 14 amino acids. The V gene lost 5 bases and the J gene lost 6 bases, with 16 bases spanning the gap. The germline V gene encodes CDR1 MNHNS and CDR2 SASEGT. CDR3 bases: TGTGCCAGCAGTCTACGACCCTTGGGTCCTGAAGCTTTCTTT. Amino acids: CASSLRPLGPEAFF.

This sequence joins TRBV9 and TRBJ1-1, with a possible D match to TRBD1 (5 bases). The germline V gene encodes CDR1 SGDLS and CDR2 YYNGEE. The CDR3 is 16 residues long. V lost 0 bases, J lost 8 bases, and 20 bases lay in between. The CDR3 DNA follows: TGTGCCAGCAGCGTAGACCACCTTGGGGCCAACAACGAAGCTTTCTTT. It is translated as CASSVDHLGANNEAFF.

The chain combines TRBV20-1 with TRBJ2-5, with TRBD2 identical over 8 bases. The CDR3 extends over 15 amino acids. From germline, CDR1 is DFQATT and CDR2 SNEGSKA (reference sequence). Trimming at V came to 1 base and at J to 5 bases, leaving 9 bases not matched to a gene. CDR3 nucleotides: TGCAGTGCTAGAGTAGGCGGGGGGCCTCCGGAGACCCAGTACTTC. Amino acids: CSARVGGGPPETQYF.

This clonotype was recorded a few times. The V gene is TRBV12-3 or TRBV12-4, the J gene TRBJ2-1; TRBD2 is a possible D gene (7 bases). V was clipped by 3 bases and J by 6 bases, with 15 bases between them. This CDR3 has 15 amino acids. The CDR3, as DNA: TGTGCCAGCAGTTTTGACGGGGGGCTAGGCAATGAGCAGTTCTTC. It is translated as CASSFDGGLGNEQFF.

Written as DNA, the CDR3 is TGTGCCAGCAGCCGACAGGGGTTGGGTCAGCCCCAGCATTTT. This gives the protein CASSRQGLGQPQHF. The V gene is TRBV7-2, the J gene TRBJ1-5; the match to TRBD1 covers 8 bases. Trimming cost V 5 bases and J 6 bases; bases outside gene matches: 6. CDR1 is SGHTA, CDR2 FQGNSA, per germline. The CDR3 has 14 residues. The variable domain in full, with the rest retrieved from reference TRBV7-2 and TRBJ1-5, is GAGVSQSPSNKVTEKGKDVELRCDPISGHTALYWYRQSLGQGLEFLIYFQGNSAPDKSGLPSDRFSAERTGGSVSTLTIQRTQQEDSAVYLCASSRQGLGQPQHFGDGTRLSIL.

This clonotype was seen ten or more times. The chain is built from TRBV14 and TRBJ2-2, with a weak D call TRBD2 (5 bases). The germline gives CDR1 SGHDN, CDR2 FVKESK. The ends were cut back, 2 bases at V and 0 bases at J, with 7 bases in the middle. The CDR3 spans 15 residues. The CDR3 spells CASSQRTANTGELFF. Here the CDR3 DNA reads TGTGCCAGCAGCCAAAGGACTGCGAACACCGGGGAGCTGTTTTTT.

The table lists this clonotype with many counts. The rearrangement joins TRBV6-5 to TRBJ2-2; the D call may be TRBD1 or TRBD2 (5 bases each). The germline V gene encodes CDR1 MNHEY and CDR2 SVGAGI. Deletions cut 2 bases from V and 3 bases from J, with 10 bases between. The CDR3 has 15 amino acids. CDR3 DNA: TGTGCCAGCAGTTACGGGGACGGGGACACCGGGGAGCTGTTTTTT. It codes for CASSYGDGDTGELFF.

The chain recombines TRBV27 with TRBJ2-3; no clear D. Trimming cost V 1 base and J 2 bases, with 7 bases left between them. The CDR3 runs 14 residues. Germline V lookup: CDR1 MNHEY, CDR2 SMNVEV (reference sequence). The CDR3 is CASSLLGPTDTQYF. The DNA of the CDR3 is TGTGCCAGCAGTTTATTAGGTCCCACAGATACGCAGTATTTT.

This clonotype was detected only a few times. CDR3 sequence reads: CASSPLARLNEQFF. In nucleotides, the CDR3 is TGTGCCAGCAGCCCGCTAGCGAGACTCAATGAGCAGTTCTTC. The gene calls are TRBV3-1 and TRBJ2-1; tentatively, D is TRBD2 (6 bases). Trimming pared 4 bases from V and 6 bases from J, leaving 13 bases between. The germline gives CDR1 LGHDT, CDR2 YNNKEL (reference sequence). There are 14 residues in the CDR3.